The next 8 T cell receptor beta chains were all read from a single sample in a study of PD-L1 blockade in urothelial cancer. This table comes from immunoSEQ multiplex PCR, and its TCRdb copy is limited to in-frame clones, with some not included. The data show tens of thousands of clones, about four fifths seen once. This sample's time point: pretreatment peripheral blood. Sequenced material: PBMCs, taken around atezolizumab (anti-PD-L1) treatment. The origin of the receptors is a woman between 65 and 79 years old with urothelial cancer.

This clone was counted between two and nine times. In DNA, the CDR3 is TGTGCCAGCAGCCTGACAGGGTACAGAGACGAGCAGTACTTC. The encoded protein is CASSLTGYRDEQYF. The gene calls are TRBV5-8 and TRBJ2-7; TRBD1 agrees at 7 bases. V trimming: 4 bases; J trimming: 5 bases; junction bases outside the gene matches: 9. Germline CDR1 and CDR2: SGHTS and YDEGEE. The CDR3 length is 14 residues.

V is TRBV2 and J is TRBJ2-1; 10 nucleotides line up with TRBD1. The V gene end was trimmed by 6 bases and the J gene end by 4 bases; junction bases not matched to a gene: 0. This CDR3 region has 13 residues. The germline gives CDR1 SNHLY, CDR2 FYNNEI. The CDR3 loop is CASRGQGYNEQFF. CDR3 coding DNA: TGTGCCAGCAGGGGACAGGGGTACAATGAGCAGTTCTTC.

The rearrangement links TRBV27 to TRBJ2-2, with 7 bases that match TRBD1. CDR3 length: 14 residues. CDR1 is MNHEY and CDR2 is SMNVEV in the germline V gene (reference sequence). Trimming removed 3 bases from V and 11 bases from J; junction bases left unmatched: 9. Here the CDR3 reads CASSLRGGIGELFF. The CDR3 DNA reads TGTGCCAGCAGTTTGCGAGGGGGCATTGGAGAGCTGTTTTTT.

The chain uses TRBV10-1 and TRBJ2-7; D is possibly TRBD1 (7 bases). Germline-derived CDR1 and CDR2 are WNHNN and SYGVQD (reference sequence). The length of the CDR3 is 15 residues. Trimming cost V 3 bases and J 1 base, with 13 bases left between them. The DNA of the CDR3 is TGCGCCAGCAGTGAAGGGGGCGCGGGATCCTACGAGCAGTACTTC. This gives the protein CASSEGGAGSYEQYF.

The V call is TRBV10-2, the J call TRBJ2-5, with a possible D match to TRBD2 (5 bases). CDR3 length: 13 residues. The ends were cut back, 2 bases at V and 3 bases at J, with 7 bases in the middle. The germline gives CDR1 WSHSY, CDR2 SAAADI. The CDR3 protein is CASSEVEEETQYF. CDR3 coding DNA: TGCGCCAGCAGTGAGGTGGAGGAAGAGACCCAGTACTTC.

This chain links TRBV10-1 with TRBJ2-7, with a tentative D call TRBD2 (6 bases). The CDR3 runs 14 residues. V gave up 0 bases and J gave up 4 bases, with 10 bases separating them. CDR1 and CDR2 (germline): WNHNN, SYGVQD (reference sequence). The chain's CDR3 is CASSESGREYEQYF. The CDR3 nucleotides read TGCGCCAGCAGTGAGTCGGGACGGGAGTACGAGCAGTACTTC.

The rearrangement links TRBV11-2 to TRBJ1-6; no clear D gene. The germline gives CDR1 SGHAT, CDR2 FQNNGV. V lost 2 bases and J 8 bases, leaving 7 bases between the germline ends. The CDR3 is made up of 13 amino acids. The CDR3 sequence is CASSLNSDSPLHF. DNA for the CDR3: TGTGCCAGCAGCTTAAACTCCGATTCACCCCTCCACTTT.

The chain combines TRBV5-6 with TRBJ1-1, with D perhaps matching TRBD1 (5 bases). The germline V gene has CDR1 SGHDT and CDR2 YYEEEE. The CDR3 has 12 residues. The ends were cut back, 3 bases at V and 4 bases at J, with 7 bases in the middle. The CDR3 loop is CASSSGSTEAFF. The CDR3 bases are TGTGCCAGCAGCTCAGGGTCCACTGAAGCTTTCTTT.